The clone carrying this T cell receptor beta chain was recorded at least ten times. Antigen unknown. This sample is drawn from a study of HIV-infected children after antiretroviral therapy interruption. Background on the study: Continuous-treatment children had median age roughly 8 years, interruption under 10 years. Samples from the continuous-treatment group were taken at weeks 0, 48 and 150.

This CDR3 is built from 13 residues. Germline V gives CDR1 DFQATT, CDR2 SNEGSKA (reference sequence). V was cut by 3 bases and J by 2 bases, with 10 bases left in between. Stated treatment: PENTA 11 planned treatment interruption arm or continuous ART arm. General study points: Naive CD4+ Gini coefficient rose by interruption end, suggesting clonal expansion. Naive CD4+ sequences overlapped less between time points once interruption began.

RNA-based 3' RACE libraries used unique molecular identifiers. TCRdb reanalysed the 3' RACE reads using MiXCR and keeps one entry per CDR3 protein. Among more than 85,000 distinct CDR3 sequences listed, 6.9% were seen once. The receptor was derived from a pool of human donors with HIV. The gene calls are TRBV20-1 and TRBJ2-5; TRBD2 is a possible D gene (5 bases). Sequencing used CD45RA+ CD4+ T cells from PBMCs, pooled from several time points, obtained from a donor given antiretroviral therapy, either interrupted or continuous. Stated subset: naive CD4+ CD45RA+ CD45RO- T cells. The CDR3 reads CSARRAVQETQYF. The DNA for the CDR3 is TGCAGTGCTAGGAGAGCGGTTCAAGAGACCCAGTACTTC.